This TCR beta chain originates from a study of cytomegalovirus exposure and HLA in healthy donors. Germline-derived CDR1 and CDR2 are SGHTA and FQGTGA. The CDR3 totals 14 residues. The V and J ends lost 1 base and 6 bases respectively, with 11 bases between them. The method was immunoSEQ multiplex PCR; TCRdb's version includes in-frame clones alone and lacks a portion of them. The table lists roughly 180,000 clones, roughly 86% of them singletons. V gene TRBV7-3 combines with J gene TRBJ2-3, with D unresolved. The sequence was obtained from a man aged 25-40 years in good health and CMV-seropositive. The sequencing input was PBMCs. The CDR3 here is CASSLNAPRDTQYF. The DNA for the CDR3 is TGTGCCAGCAGCTTAAACGCCCCGAGGGATACGCAGTATTTT.